These 3 T cell receptor beta chains came from one sample sequenced in a study of T cells in Graves' hyperthyroidism and ophthalmopathy. Authors of the study amplified TCR beta CDR3 regions from RNA transcripts. HTBI primers drove first-round RT-PCR of the TCR CDR3. TCRdb re-analysed the multiplex PCR reads in MiXCR, keeping a single row per CDR3 protein. The repertoire holds roughly 580,000 distinct CDR3 sequences, with around 45% as singletons. What was sequenced was peripheral blood or thyroid tissue (not recorded which). The receptors derive from a young woman with Graves' hyperthyroidism.

There are many counts of this clonotype. The rearrangement uses TRBV29-1 and TRBJ2-5; 9 nucleotides line up with TRBD1. The CDR3 loop spans 12 amino acids. The germline V gene encodes CDR1 SQVTM and CDR2 ANQGSEA. The V gene end was trimmed by 6 bases and the J gene end by 4 bases; junction bases not matched to a gene: 3. DNA of the CDR3: TGCAGCGTGAAGACAGGGGGAGAGACCCAGTACTTC. Translation: CSVKTGGETQYF.

At least ten counts were recorded for this clonotype. V and J are TRBV2 and TRBJ1-2; the match to TRBD1 covers 8 bases. CDR1 SNHLY and CDR2 FYNNEI come from the germline V gene. The length of the CDR3 is 14 residues. Germline trimming cut 10 bases from V and 4 bases from J; bases unmatched to any gene: 11. The CDR3 sequence is CATRTDRAGYGYTF. CDR3 DNA sequence: TGTGCCACACGGACGGACAGGGCGGGCTATGGCTACACCTTC.

This clonotype was detected many times. The chain combines TRBV10-3 with TRBJ1-1, with a possible D match to TRBD1 (5 bases). The germline V gene has CDR1 ENHRY and CDR2 SYGVKD. Trimming left V 8 bases short and J 8 bases short, with 18 bases between. This CDR3 spans 13 amino acids. CDR3 region: CAIRPPDSAEAFF. Here the CDR3 DNA reads TGTGCCATCCGCCCGCCCGACAGTGCCGAAGCTTTCTTT.